This T cell receptor (beta chain) was found in a study of blood T cell repertoires in COVID-19. Turning to the study itself: The United States, Italy and Spain provided the acute and convalescent COVID-19 samples.

Measured with immunoSEQ multiplex PCR; TCRdb has only the in-frame clones, and not every one. Seen here are about 290,000 clones, 89% observed once, and the top ten hold approximately 1.5%. Germline V lookup: CDR1 LGHDT, CDR2 YNNKEL (reference sequence). V lost 1 base and J 3 bases, leaving 10 bases between the germline ends. This CDR3 has 14 residues. The participants were between roughly 18 and 100 years old and came from about two dozen US areas. Allocation to cohorts depended on clinical history reported by the participants. Donors in Cohort 3 who had recovered were those with two negative PCRs, healthcare professional clearance, or resolution of their symptoms.

This sequence originates from a middle-aged woman who had recovered from COVID-19. The genes are TRBV3-1 (or the pseudogene TRBV3-2) and TRBJ2-7; a possible D gene is TRBD1 (6 bases). The specimen was PBMCs or T cells enriched from blood (not recorded which). CDR3 sequence (DNA): TGTGCCAGCAGCCAAGGGGGGCCGGGCTACGAGCAGTACTTC. It codes for CASSQGGPGYEQYF.